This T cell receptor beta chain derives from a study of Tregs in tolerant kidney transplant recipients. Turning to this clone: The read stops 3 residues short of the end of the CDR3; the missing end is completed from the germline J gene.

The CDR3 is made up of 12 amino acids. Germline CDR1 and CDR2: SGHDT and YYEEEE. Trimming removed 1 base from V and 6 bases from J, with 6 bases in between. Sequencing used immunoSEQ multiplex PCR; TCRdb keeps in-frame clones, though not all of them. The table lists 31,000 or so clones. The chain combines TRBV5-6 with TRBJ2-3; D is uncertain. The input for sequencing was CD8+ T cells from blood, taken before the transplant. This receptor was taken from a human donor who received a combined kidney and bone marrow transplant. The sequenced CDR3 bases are TGTGCCAGCAGCTTGACTTGGGATACG. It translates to CASSLTWDT. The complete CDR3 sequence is CASSLTWDTQYF.